The 29 T cell receptor beta chains below were found in one sample sequenced in a study of CD8 T cells in ankylosing spondylitis. Broader study findings: Characteristic of ankylosing spondylitis blood, it appeared, was a TCR beta motif comprising eight highly homologous variants.

No antigen is known for these receptors. TCRdb reprocessed the 5' RACE reads with MiXCR, giving one entry per CDR3 protein. Here the sample spans fewer than 400,000 distinct CDR3 sequences, approximately 20% being singletons. The specimen sequenced was blood, either unsorted or a sorted T cell fraction (not recorded which). These receptors came from a male donor with ankylosing spondylitis.

This clonotype was seen repeatedly, ten times or more. This rearrangement joins TRBV29-1 to TRBJ2-2, with 8 bases that match TRBD1. The CDR3 is 15 residues long. The junction had 8 bases not matched to a gene; V was cut back by 4 bases and J by 4 bases. Germline CDR1 and CDR2: SQVTM and ANQGSEA. CDR3 DNA: TGCAGCGTTGGAAAGACAGGGGTTACCACCGGGGAGCTGTTTTTT. Translation: CSVGKTGVTTGELFF.

CDR3 nucleotide sequence: TGCGCCAGCAGCCATACCGGGACTAGAGGGGCTCACTACGAGCAGTACTTC. This translates into CASSHTGTRGAHYEQYF. V is TRBV4-3 and J is TRBJ2-7; 8 bases align to TRBD2. Per the germline V gene, CDR1 is LGHNA and CDR2 is YSLEER. V lost 3 bases, J lost 3 bases, and 13 bases stayed unmatched. This CDR3 contains 17 residues.

DNA for the CDR3: TGTGCCAGCAGTTCTTTCCGGGGCACTGAAGCTTTCTTT. Residues: CASSSFRGTEAFF. J is TRBJ1-1 and V is TRBV25-1; D gene unclear. The CDR3 extends over 13 amino acids. The germline V gene has CDR1 MGHDK and CDR2 SYGVNS. The V end was cut by 5 bases, the J end by 4 bases, with 11 bases between.

CDR3 protein: CASSRPGQHTDTQYF. In nucleotides, the CDR3 is TGTGCCAGCAGCCGCCCGGGACAGCACACAGATACGCAGTATTTT. The rearrangement links TRBV5-6 to TRBJ2-3; 7 positions agree with TRBD1. After removal of 4 bases from V and 2 bases from J, the junction contained 7 bases not matched to a gene. CDR3 length: 15 residues. Germline V lookup: CDR1 SGHDT, CDR2 YYEEEE.

The chain couples TRBV10-3 to TRBJ1-6, with no clear D. V was pared by 6 bases and J by 9 bases, with 12 bases between. The length of the CDR3 is 13 residues. CDR1 is ENHRY and CDR2 is SYGVKD in the germline V gene. The CDR3 sequence: CAIRNLEGSPLHF. The DNA of the CDR3 is TGTGCCATCAGGAACTTGGAGGGTTCACCCCTCCACTTT.

There are a few counts of this clonotype. The chain carries TRBV5-5 and TRBJ2-7, with TRBD1 matching over 9 bases. The CDR3 sequence is 18 residues long. With 3 bases clipped from V and 4 bases from J, the junction kept 17 bases outside the gene matches. Germline V gene data show CDR1 as SGHKS and CDR2 as YYEKEE (reference sequence). CDR3 amino acids: CASSSQNTGTGHTYEQYF. The DNA for the CDR3 is TGTGCCAGCAGCTCCCAAAACACCGGGACAGGGCATACATACGAGCAGTACTTC.

The chain employs TRBV12-3 or TRBV12-4 and TRBJ2-3; no definite D call. CDR3 size: 11 residues. The germline V and J ends were trimmed by 2 bases and 7 bases, with 4 bases remaining between them. CDR3 nucleotides: TGTGCCAGCAGTTTACAGTATACGCAGTATTTT. This gives the protein CASSLQYTQYF.

The table lists this clonotype with many counts. The V gene is TRBV27, the J gene TRBJ2-7; 8 positions agree with TRBD2. The V gene end was trimmed by 5 bases and the J gene end by 5 bases; junction bases not matched to a gene: 11. The CDR3 sequence is 15 residues long. Germline CDR1 and CDR2: MNHEY and SMNVEV (reference sequence). The CDR3 here is CASSTTGTSIHEQYF. In DNA form, the CDR3 reads TGTGCCAGCAGTACGACCGGGACTAGTATCCACGAGCAGTACTTC.

This clonotype was observed a handful of times. CDR3 sequence: CASSAQGGQKLFF. Here the CDR3 DNA reads TGCGCCAGCAGCGCACAGGGAGGGCAAAAACTGTTTTTT. The chain links TRBV5-1 to TRBJ1-4, with D perhaps matching TRBD1 (6 bases). This CDR3 is built from 13 residues. Looked up from germline, CDR1 is SGHRS and CDR2 is YFSETQ. V was shortened by 4 bases and J by 9 bases, with 13 bases between the two germline ends.

This chain uses TRBV27 with TRBJ2-6, with no clear D. Per the germline V gene, CDR1 is MNHEY and CDR2 is SMNVEV (reference sequence). The CDR3 length is 15 residues. Trimming shortened V by 3 bases and J by 4 bases, and 10 bases separated the two germline ends. The DNA of the CDR3 is TGTGCCAGCAGTTTCGGACCAACGGGGGCCAACGTCCTGACTTTC. It specifies CASSFGPTGANVLTF.

The V and J genes are TRBV15 and TRBJ2-3; 10 bases fit TRBD2. Trimming at V came to 5 bases and at J to 4 bases, leaving 9 bases not matched to a gene. The CDR3 consists of 16 residues. Germline loops: CDR1 LNHNV, CDR2 YYDKDF (reference sequence). CDR3 DNA sequence: TGTGCCACCAGCCCCGGCAGCGGGAGGGGTGCAGATACGCAGTATTTT. Amino acids: CATSPGSGRGADTQYF.

In this sample, this clonotype turned up a few times. V is TRBV11-2 and J is TRBJ2-5; D is perhaps TRBD2 (5 bases). V lost 7 bases and J lost 0, with 15 bases in between. The V gene's germline CDR1 is SGHAT and CDR2 FQNNGV. There are 15 residues in the CDR3. This CDR3 is CASTRRWEYQETQYF. CDR3 DNA: TGTGCCAGCACTCGTCGTTGGGAGTACCAAGAGACCCAGTACTTC.

V is TRBV4-1 and J is TRBJ2-3; 7 nucleotides line up with TRBD1. Germline CDR1 MGHRA, CDR2 YSYEKL. This CDR3 has 16 amino acids. V gave up 2 bases and J gave up 6 bases; unmatched junction bases: 11. CDR3 loop: CASSQPDRARGDTQYF. In DNA, the CDR3 is TGCGCCAGCAGCCAACCCGACAGGGCCCGGGGCGATACGCAGTATTTT.

The V and J genes are TRBV24-1 and TRBJ1-5; 7 positions match TRBD1. The trim removed 7 bases at V and 3 bases at J, leaving 8 bases unmatched. The CDR3 totals 15 residues. Per germline, CDR1 KGHDR and CDR2 SFDVKD. The CDR3 sequence is CATSGRTGDNQPQHF. The DNA of the CDR3 is TGTGCCACCAGCGGTCGGACAGGTGACAATCAGCCCCAGCATTTT.

Only a few counts were recorded for this clonotype. The chain joins TRBV3-1 to TRBJ1-1; D not certain. Trimming removed 4 bases at V and 0 bases at J, with 9 bases between. The CDR3 has 14 amino acids. Looked up from germline, CDR1 is LGHDT and CDR2 is YNNKEL (reference sequence). The CDR3 bases are TGTGCCAGCAGCCCCCGGGGTTTGAACACTGAAGCTTTCTTT. It encodes CASSPRGLNTEAFF. Together with reference TRBV3-1 and TRBJ1-1, the CDR3 gives the full variable domain: DTAVSQTPKYLVTQMGNDKSIKCEQNLGHDTMYWYKQDSKKFLKIMFSYNNKELIINETVPNRFSPKSPDKAHLNLHINSLELGDSAVYFCASSPRGLNTEAFFGQGTRLTVV.

The genes are TRBV4-2 and TRBJ2-7; no definite D call. V was shortened by 1 base and J by 3 bases, with 13 bases between the two germline ends. The CDR3 covers 15 residues. The germline CDR1 and CDR2 sequences are LGHNA and YNFKEQ. The CDR3 loop is CASSQGPRSDYEQYF. The DNA for the CDR3 is TGTGCCAGCAGCCAAGGCCCCAGATCGGACTACGAGCAGTACTTC.

The V call is TRBV6-2 or TRBV6-3, the J call TRBJ2-7, with D unclear. Trimming stripped 8 bases from V and 2 bases from J, with 10 bases between. Germline V gene sequence: CDR1 MNHEY, CDR2 SVGEGT. The CDR3 covers 12 residues. The CDR3 region has the DNA TGTGCCAGCGGGCAAAGTCCCTACGAGCAGTACTTC. Amino acids: CASGQSPYEQYF.

V usage is TRBV2 and J usage is TRBJ2-7; TRBD2 might be the D (6 bases). Trimming took off 8 bases at V and 6 bases at J, with 14 bases between the two ends. CDR1 SNHLY and CDR2 FYNNEI come from the germline V gene. The CDR3 extends over 12 amino acids. The CDR3 sequence is CASRDWGIEQYF. The DNA for the CDR3 is TGTGCCAGCCGGGACTGGGGAATCGAGCAGTACTTC.

This chain uses TRBV6-1 with TRBJ1-1, with TRBD1 matching over 7 bases. The CDR3 extends over 13 amino acids. The junction had 11 bases not matched to a gene; V was cut back by 5 bases and J by 11 bases. Germline-derived CDR1 and CDR2 are MNHNS and SASEGT. The CDR3 loop reads CASSTTGDFGAFF. CDR3 nucleotide sequence: TGTGCCAGCAGTACAACAGGGGATTTTGGCGCTTTCTTT.

In this sample, this clonotype turned up many times. The J gene is TRBJ1-5, the V gene TRBV14, with unresolved D. Trimming cost V 2 bases and J 5 bases, with 7 bases left between them. The length of the CDR3 is 13 residues. Germline V lookup: CDR1 SGHDN, CDR2 FVKESK. The CDR3, as DNA: TGTGCCAGCAGCCAAAATGGCGATCAGCCCCAGCATTTT. Amino acid sequence: CASSQNGDQPQHF.

The table lists this clonotype with a few counts. The gene calls are TRBV5-1 and TRBJ2-7, with D unresolved. CDR3 size: 14 residues. V gave up 0 bases and J gave up 2 bases, with 9 bases separating them. From germline, CDR1 is SGHRS and CDR2 YFSETQ. The CDR3 DNA reads TGCGCCAGCAGCTTGGCAACGGAGCCCTACGAGCAGTACTTC. It is translated as CASSLATEPYEQYF. Full variable domain (outside the CDR3, taken from reference TRBV5-1 and TRBJ2-7): KAGVTQTPRYLIKTRGQQVTLSCSPISGHRSVSWYQQTPGQGLQFLFEYFSETQRNKGNFPGRFSGRQFSNSRSEMNVSTLELGDSALYLCASSLATEPYEQYFGPGTRLTVT.

This clonotype was detected a few times. The J gene is TRBJ1-1, the V gene TRBV7-3; D unclear. This CDR3 is 14 amino acids long. In germline, CDR1 is SGHTA, CDR2 FQGTGA. Deletions cut 2 bases from V and 0 bases from J, with 7 bases between. For the CDR3, the DNA is TGTGCCAGCAGCTTAGGGCCAGTGAACACTGAAGCTTTCTTT. This gives the protein CASSLGPVNTEAFF.

In this sample, this clonotype turned up a few times. The V gene is TRBV6-5, the J gene TRBJ2-7, with TRBD2 identical over 7 bases. The V segment lost 4 bases and the J segment 3 bases; nucleotides outside the gene matches: 6. Per germline, CDR1 MNHEY and CDR2 SVGAGI. This CDR3 has 14 amino acids. The CDR3, as DNA: TGTGCCAGCAGTTTAGGTCGCGGGGGCTACGAGCAGTACTTC. Translation gives CASSLGRGGYEQYF.

In its sample, this clonotype was seen once. The chain combines TRBV2 with TRBJ1-2; D uncertain. V was clipped by 4 bases and J by 6 bases, with 9 bases between them. The V gene's germline CDR1 is SNHLY and CDR2 FYNNEI. This CDR3 spans 12 amino acids. The DNA for the CDR3 is TGTGCCAGCAGTGCAACTAGGGATGGCTACACCTTC. It is translated as CASSATRDGYTF.

The V call is TRBV12-3 or TRBV12-4, the J call TRBJ2-7, with 7 bases lining up with TRBD1. V lost 5 bases and J lost 8; bases outside the gene matches: 6. This CDR3 is 12 amino acids long. The CDR3 DNA follows: TGTGCCAGCAGTACCCGACAGGGTCAGCAGTACTTC. It codes for CASSTRQGQQYF.

A few counts support this clonotype. This chain uses TRBV5-1 with TRBJ2-7; TRBD2 aligns across 12 bases. J was trimmed by 0 bases and V by 3 bases; bases with no gene match: 4. Germline V gene data show CDR1 as SGHRS and CDR2 as YFSETQ. This CDR3 spans 16 amino acids. The CDR3 loop is CASSSLTSGSSYEQYF. The DNA for the CDR3 is TGCGCCAGCAGCTCGCTGACTAGCGGGAGCTCCTACGAGCAGTACTTC. Full variable domain (missing parts from reference TRBV5-1 and TRBJ2-7): KAGVTQTPRYLIKTRGQQVTLSCSPISGHRSVSWYQQTPGQGLQFLFEYFSETQRNKGNFPGRFSGRQFSNSRSEMNVSTLELGDSALYLCASSSLTSGSSYEQYFGPGTRLTVT.

This clonotype was recorded at least ten times. The chain links TRBV5-6 to TRBJ2-2, with TRBD2 matching over 9 bases. The ends lost 0 bases at V and 4 bases at J; junction bases unmatched: 4. Germline-derived CDR1 and CDR2 are SGHDT and YYEEEE. The CDR3 runs to 16 residues. The DNA for the CDR3 is TGTGCCAGCAGCTTGGGTCGGACTAGCGCCACCGGGGAGCTGTTTTTT. Translating it yields CASSLGRTSATGELFF.

This chain uses TRBV3-1 with TRBJ1-6, with TRBD1 matching over 10 bases. Germline loops: CDR1 LGHDT, CDR2 YNNKEL (reference sequence). The CDR3 contains 17 residues. J was trimmed by 9 bases and V by 0 bases; bases with no gene match: 8. The CDR3 sequence: CASSQDRSTGGFSPLHF. The DNA of the CDR3 is TGTGCCAGCAGCCAAGATAGGTCGACAGGGGGCTTTTCACCCCTCCACTTT.

This clonotype was counted only a few times. V usage is TRBV20-1 and J usage is TRBJ1-4; D unresolved. Germline CDR1 is DFQATT and CDR2 is SNEGSKA (reference sequence). V lost 4 bases and J lost 7, with 16 bases in between. The CDR3 has 14 amino acids. The CDR3 DNA reads as TGCAGTGCTATACAGAGCTGGATGGGTGAAAAACTGTTTTTT. It is translated as CSAIQSWMGEKLFF.